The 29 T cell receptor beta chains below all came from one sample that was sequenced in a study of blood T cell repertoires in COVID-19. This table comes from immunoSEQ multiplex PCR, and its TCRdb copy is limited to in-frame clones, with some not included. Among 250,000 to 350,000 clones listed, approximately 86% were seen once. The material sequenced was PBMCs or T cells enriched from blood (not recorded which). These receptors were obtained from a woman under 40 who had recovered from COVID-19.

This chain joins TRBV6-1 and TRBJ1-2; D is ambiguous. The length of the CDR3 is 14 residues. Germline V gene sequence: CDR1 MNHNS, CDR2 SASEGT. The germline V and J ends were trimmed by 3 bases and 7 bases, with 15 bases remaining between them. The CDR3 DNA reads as TGTGCCAGCAGTGACCTCGCGGGGAAAGGTGGCTACACCTTC. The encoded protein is CASSDLAGKGGYTF.

The CDR3 region is CASSLRGDRVGNQPQHF. CDR3 DNA: TGTGCCAGCAGTTTACGTGGAGACAGGGTTGGGAATCAGCCCCAGCATTTT. The V gene is TRBV27, the J gene TRBJ1-5, with 7 bases lining up with TRBD1. V was clipped by 2 bases and J by 4 bases; unmatched bases: 11. CDR3 length: 17 residues. Germline-derived CDR1 and CDR2 are MNHEY and SMNVEV (reference sequence).

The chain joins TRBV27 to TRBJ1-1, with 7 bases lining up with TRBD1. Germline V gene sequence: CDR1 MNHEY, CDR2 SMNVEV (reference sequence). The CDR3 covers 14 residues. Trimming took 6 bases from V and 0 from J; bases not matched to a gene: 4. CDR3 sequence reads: CASRWDRMNTEAFF. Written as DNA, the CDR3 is TGTGCCAGCAGGTGGGACAGAATGAACACTGAAGCTTTCTTT.

For the CDR3, the DNA is TGCAGCGTTGAATACAGGACAGAGTACGGCTACACCTTC. Translated, it gives CSVEYRTEYGYTF. The chain recombines TRBV29-1 with TRBJ1-2; weak D call: TRBD1 (6 bases). Germline CDR1 SQVTM, CDR2 ANQGSEA. There are 13 residues in the CDR3. V was clipped by 2 bases and J by 8 bases, with 15 bases between them.

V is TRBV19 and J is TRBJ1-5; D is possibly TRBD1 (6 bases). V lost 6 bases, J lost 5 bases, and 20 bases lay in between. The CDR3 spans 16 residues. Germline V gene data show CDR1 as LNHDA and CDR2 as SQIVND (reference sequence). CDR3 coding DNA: TGTGCCAGTAGACCCCCGGACAGCCGGCTTGATCAGCCCCAGCATTTT. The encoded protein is CASRPPDSRLDQPQHF. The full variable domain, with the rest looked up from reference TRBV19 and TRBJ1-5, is DGGITQSPKYLFRKEGQNVTLSCEQNLNHDAMYWYRQDPGQGLRLIYYSQIVNDFQKGDIAEGYSVSREKKESFPLTVTSAQKNPTAFYLCASRPPDSRLDQPQHFGDGTRLSIL.

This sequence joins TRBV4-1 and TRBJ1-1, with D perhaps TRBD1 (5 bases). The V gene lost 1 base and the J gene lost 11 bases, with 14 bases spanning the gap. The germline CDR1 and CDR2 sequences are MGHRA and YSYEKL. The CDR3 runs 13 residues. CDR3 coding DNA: TGCGCCAGCAGCCAAGTTGCGGGGGAGAAGGCTTTCTTT. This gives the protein CASSQVAGEKAFF.

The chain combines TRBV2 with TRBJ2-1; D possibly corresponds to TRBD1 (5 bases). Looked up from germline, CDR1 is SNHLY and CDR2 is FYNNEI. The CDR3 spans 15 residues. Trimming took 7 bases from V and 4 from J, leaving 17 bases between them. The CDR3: CASKAGRFLYNEQFF. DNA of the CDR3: TGTGCCAGCAAAGCAGGGCGGTTTTTGTACAATGAGCAGTTCTTC.

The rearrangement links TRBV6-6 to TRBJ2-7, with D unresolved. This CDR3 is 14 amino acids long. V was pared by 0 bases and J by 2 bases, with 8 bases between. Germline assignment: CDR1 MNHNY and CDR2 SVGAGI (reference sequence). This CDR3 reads CASSYSRFPYEQYF. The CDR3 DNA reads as TGTGCCAGCAGTTACTCGAGGTTCCCCTACGAGCAGTACTTC.

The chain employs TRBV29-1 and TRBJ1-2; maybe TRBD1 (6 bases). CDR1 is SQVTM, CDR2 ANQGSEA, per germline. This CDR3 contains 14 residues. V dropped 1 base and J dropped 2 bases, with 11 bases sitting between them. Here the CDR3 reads CSVEGWQGNYGYTF. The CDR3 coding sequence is TGCAGCGTTGAAGGGTGGCAGGGGAACTATGGCTACACCTTC.

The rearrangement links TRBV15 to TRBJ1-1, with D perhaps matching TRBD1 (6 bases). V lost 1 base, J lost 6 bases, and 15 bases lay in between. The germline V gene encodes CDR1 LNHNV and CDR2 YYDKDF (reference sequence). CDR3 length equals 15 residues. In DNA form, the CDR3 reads TGTGCCACCAGCAGAGTCCGGGGGGGCAAGGCTGAAGCTTTCTTT. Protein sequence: CATSRVRGGKAEAFF.

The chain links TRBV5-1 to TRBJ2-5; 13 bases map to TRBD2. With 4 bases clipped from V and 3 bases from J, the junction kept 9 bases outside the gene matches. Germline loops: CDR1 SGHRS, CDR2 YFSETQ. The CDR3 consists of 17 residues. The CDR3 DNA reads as TGCGCCAGCAGCCCGGGACTAGCGGGACCCCTAAAAGAGACCCAGTACTTC. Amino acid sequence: CASSPGLAGPLKETQYF. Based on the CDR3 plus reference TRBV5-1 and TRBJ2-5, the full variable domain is KAGVTQTPRYLIKTRGQQVTLSCSPISGHRSVSWYQQTPGQGLQFLFEYFSETQRNKGNFPGRFSGRQFSNSRSEMNVSTLELGDSALYLCASSPGLAGPLKETQYFGPGTRLLVL.

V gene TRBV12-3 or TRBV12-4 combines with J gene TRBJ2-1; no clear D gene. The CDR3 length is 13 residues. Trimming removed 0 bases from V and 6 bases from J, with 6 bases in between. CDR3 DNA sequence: TGTGCCAGCAGTTTAGCGCGTAGCAATGAGCAGTTCTTC. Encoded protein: CASSLARSNEQFF.

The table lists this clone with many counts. This chain's CDR3 is CASRLNFGEAFF. CDR3 nucleotides: TGTGCCAGCAGGTTGAATTTCGGTGAAGCTTTCTTT. This chain links TRBV28 with TRBJ1-1; D gene uncertain. The V and J ends lost 6 bases and 7 bases respectively, with 12 bases between them. The V gene's germline CDR1 is MDHEN and CDR2 SYDVKM. This CDR3 region has 12 residues.

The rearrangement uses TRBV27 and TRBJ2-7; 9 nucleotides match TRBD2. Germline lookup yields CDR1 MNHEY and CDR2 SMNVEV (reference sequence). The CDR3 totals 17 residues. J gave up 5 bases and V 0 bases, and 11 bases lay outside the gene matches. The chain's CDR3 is CASSLSDQAGGVDEQYF. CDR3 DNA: TGTGCCAGCAGTTTATCGGACCAAGCGGGGGGAGTAGACGAGCAGTACTTC.

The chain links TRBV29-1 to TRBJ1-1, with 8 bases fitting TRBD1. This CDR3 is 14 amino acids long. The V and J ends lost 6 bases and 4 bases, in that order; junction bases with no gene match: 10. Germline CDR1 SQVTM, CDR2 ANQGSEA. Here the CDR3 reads CSVGGNRGSTEAFF. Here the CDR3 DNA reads TGCAGCGTCGGGGGTAACAGGGGGAGCACTGAAGCTTTCTTT.

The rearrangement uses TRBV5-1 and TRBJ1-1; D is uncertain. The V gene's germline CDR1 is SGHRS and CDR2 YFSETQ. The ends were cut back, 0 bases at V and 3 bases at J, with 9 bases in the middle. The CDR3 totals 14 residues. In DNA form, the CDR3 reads TGCGCCAGCAGCTTGGGCAGTTTATACACTGAAGCTTTCTTT. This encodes CASSLGSLYTEAFF.

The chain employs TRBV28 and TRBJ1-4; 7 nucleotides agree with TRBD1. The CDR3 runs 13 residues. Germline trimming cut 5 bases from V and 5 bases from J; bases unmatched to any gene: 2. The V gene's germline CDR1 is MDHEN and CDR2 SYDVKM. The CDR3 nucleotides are TGTGCCAGCAGTCAGGGGGGAAATGAAAAACTGTTTTTT. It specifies CASSQGGNEKLFF.

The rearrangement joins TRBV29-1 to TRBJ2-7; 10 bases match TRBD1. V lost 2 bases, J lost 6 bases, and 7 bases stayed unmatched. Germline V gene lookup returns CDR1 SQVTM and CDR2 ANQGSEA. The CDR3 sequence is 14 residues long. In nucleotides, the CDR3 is TGCAGCGTTGAACCGGGAGACAGGGGGCTCGAGCAGTACTTC. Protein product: CSVEPGDRGLEQYF.

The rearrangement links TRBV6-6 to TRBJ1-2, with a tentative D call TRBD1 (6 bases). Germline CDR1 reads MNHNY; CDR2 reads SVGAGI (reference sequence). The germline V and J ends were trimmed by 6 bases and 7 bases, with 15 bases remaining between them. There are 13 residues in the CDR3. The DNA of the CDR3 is TGTGCCAGCAGGCGGGGGGCATCGTTTGGCTACACCTTC. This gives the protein CASRRGASFGYTF.

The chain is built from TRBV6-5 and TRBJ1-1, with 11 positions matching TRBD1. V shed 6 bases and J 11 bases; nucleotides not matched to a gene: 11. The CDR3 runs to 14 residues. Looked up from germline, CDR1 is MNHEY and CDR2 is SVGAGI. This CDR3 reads CASSSQPDRGLAFF. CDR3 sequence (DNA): TGTGCCAGCAGCTCGCAACCGGACAGGGGGCTGGCTTTCTTT.

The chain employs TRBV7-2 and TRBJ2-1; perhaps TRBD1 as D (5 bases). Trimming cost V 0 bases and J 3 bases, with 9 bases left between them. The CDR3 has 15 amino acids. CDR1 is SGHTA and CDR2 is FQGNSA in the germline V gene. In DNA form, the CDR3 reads TGTGCCAGCAGCTTAGCGGCAGGGATCTACAATGAGCAGTTCTTC. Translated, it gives CASSLAAGIYNEQFF.

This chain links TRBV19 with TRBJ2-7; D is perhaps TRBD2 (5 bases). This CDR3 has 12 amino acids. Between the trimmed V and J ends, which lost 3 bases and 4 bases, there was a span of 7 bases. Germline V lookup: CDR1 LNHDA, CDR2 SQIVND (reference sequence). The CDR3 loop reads CASSMRGYEQYF. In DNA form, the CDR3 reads TGTGCCAGTAGTATGAGAGGGTACGAGCAGTACTTC. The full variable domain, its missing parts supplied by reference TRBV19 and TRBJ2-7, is DGGITQSPKYLFRKEGQNVTLSCEQNLNHDAMYWYRQDPGQGLRLIYYSQIVNDFQKGDIAEGYSVSREKKESFPLTVTSAQKNPTAFYLCASSMRGYEQYFGPGTRLTVT.

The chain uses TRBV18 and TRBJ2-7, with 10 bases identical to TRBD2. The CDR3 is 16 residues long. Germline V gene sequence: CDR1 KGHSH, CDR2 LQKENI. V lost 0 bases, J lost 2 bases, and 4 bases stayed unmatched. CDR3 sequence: CASSPPGLAGAYEQYF. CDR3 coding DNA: TGTGCCAGCTCACCACCAGGCCTAGCGGGGGCCTACGAGCAGTACTTC.

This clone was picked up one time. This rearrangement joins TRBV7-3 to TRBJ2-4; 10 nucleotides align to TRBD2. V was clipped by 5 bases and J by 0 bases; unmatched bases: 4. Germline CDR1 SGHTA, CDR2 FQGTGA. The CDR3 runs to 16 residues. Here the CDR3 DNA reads TGTGCCAGCAGCCCTGGACTAGCGGTAGCCAAAAACATTCAGTACTTC. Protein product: CASSPGLAVAKNIQYF.

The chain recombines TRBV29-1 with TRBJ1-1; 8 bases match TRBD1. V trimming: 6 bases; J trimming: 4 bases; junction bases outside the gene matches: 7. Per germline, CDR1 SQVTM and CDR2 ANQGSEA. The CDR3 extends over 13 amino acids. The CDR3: CSVRQGLGTEAFF. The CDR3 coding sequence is TGCAGCGTCAGACAGGGGCTGGGCACTGAAGCTTTCTTT. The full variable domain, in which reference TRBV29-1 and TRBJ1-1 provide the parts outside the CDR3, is SAVISQKPSRDICQRGTSLTIQCQVDSQVTMMFWYRQQPGQSLTLIATANQGSEATYESGFVIDKFPISRPNLTFSTLTVSNMSPEDSSIYLCSVRQGLGTEAFFGQGTRLTVV.

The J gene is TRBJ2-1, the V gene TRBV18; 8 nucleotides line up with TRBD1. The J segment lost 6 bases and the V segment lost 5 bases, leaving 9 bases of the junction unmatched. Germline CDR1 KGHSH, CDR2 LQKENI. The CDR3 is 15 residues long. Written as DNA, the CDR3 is TGTGCCAGCTCAGTGCAGGGGGCGCATGTCAATGAGCAGTTCTTC. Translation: CASSVQGAHVNEQFF.

CDR3 sequence: CASSGREPQHF. CDR3 coding DNA: TGTGCCAGCAGCGGCAGGGAGCCCCAGCATTTT. This chain links TRBV3-1 (or the pseudogene TRBV3-2) with TRBJ1-5; D perhaps matches TRBD1 (5 bases). This CDR3 is 11 amino acids long. The V gene's germline CDR1 is LGHDT and CDR2 YNNKEL (reference sequence). V was clipped by 5 bases and J by 8 bases, with 7 bases between them.

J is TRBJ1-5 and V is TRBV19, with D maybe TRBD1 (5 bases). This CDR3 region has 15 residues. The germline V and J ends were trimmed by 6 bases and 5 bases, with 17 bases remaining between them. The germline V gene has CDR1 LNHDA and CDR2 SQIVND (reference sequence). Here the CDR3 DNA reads TGTGCCAGTAGAGGGCAACTCCAGGGCGATCAGCCCCAGCATTTT. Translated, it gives CASRGQLQGDQPQHF.

The CDR3 DNA reads as TGTGCCAGTAGTATATGGGGGCTCGGAAACACCATATATTTT. It encodes CASSIWGLGNTIYF. The chain uses TRBV19 and TRBJ1-3; maybe TRBD1 (6 bases). There are 14 residues in the CDR3. CDR1 is LNHDA, CDR2 SQIVND, per germline (reference sequence). V was pared by 2 bases and J by 4 bases, with 9 bases between. The complete variable domain, with remaining parts taken from reference TRBV19 and TRBJ1-3, reads DGGITQSPKYLFRKEGQNVTLSCEQNLNHDAMYWYRQDPGQGLRLIYYSQIVNDFQKGDIAEGYSVSREKKESFPLTVTSAQKNPTAFYLCASSIWGLGNTIYFGEGSWLTVV.